The 9 T cell receptor beta chains given below trace back to one sample, sequenced in a study of T-cell reconstitution after alpha-beta-depleted transplantation in children. Preparation of the TCRbeta library was carried out with unique molecular identifiers. One entry per CDR3 protein, called by TCRdb with MiXCR from the PCR reads. The sample records some 600,000 distinct CDR3 sequences, 10% to 15% being singletons. Sequencing used PBMCs, mostly from graft donor cells, obtained 360 days after TCRalphabeta/CD19-depleted stem cell transplant. The receptors come from a male patient aged 10-17 years who had a stem cell transplant for acute myeloid leukemia, so the T cells may come from the graft donor.

A few counts support this clonotype. The genes are TRBV10-3 and TRBJ2-1, with 11 positions matching TRBD2. Germline trimming cut 7 bases from V and 9 bases from J; bases unmatched to any gene: 11. The CDR3 has 15 amino acids. Germline CDR1 is ENHRY and CDR2 is SYGVKD. The CDR3 sequence is CAINRSGRAGGEQFF. The CDR3 nucleotides read TGTGCCATCAACCGTAGCGGGAGGGCCGGTGGTGAGCAGTTCTTC.

In its sample, this clonotype was seen a few times. The chain links TRBV28 to TRBJ2-5; possibly TRBD2 for D (5 bases). V lost 4 bases to trimming and J lost 3 bases, with 9 bases between them. Germline V CDR1 and CDR2: MDHEN, SYDVKM. The CDR3 consists of 13 residues. CDR3 sequence: CASSSAGKETQYF. CDR3 DNA: TGTGCCAGCAGTTCTGCCGGGAAAGAGACCCAGTACTTC.

This clonotype was counted a few times. The DNA for the CDR3 is TGCGCCAGCAGCACCGGACTAGCGGGCACCGGGGAGCTGTTTTTT. It encodes CASSTGLAGTGELFF. V usage is TRBV5-1 and J usage is TRBJ2-2; 11 bases match TRBD2. This CDR3 spans 15 amino acids. V trimming: 4 bases; J trimming: 4 bases; junction bases outside the gene matches: 3. From germline, CDR1 is SGHRS and CDR2 YFSETQ.

This clonotype was picked up a small number of times. The genes are TRBV5-1 and TRBJ2-1; D is unclear. CDR3 size: 13 residues. Germline values: CDR1 SGHRS, CDR2 YFSETQ. Trimming removed 5 bases at V and 8 bases at J, with 14 bases between. The DNA for the CDR3 is TGCGCCAGCAGTCCGAAGATGGGGTATGAGCAGTTCTTC. Translation gives CASSPKMGYEQFF.

The gene calls are TRBV18 and TRBJ2-2; perhaps D is TRBD1 or TRBD2 (5 bases each). The germline V gene has CDR1 KGHSH and CDR2 LQKENI. CDR3 size: 15 residues. V shed 4 bases and J shed 3 bases, with 12 bases lying between them. The CDR3 DNA reads TGTGCCAGCTCACGGGGCATGAGGGACACCGGGGAGCTGTTTTTT. Protein sequence: CASSRGMRDTGELFF.

This clonotype was seen many times. The J gene is TRBJ2-2, the V gene TRBV5-5; a weak D match, TRBD2 (6 bases). With 5 bases removed from V and 2 bases from J, the gap between germline ends came to 13 bases. This CDR3 is 15 amino acids long. CDR1 and CDR2 from the germline V gene are SGHKS and YYEKEE (reference sequence). CDR3 residues: CASRPGGTNTGELFF. Written as DNA, the CDR3 is TGTGCCAGCAGGCCTGGAGGGACTAACACCGGGGAGCTGTTTTTT.

The chain employs TRBV18 and TRBJ1-1; D is undetermined. V lost 5 bases and J 3 bases, leaving 7 bases between the germline ends. The CDR3 has 12 amino acids. The germline V gene encodes CDR1 KGHSH and CDR2 LQKENI. The CDR3: CASSGVDTEAFF. The CDR3 DNA follows: TGTGCCAGCTCAGGGGTGGACACTGAAGCTTTCTTT.

This clonotype was counted only a few times. The chain has TRBV28 and TRBJ2-7; 12 nucleotides agree with TRBD2. The germline CDR1 and CDR2 sequences are MDHEN and SYDVKM. The V segment lost 6 bases and the J segment 0 bases; nucleotides outside the gene matches: 3. CDR3 size: 15 residues. CDR3 loop: CASRRLAGVSYEQYF. CDR3 bases: TGTGCCAGCAGGCGACTAGCGGGAGTCTCCTACGAGCAGTACTTC.

The V gene is TRBV6-1, the J gene TRBJ2-7; 13 nucleotides line up with TRBD2. The CDR3 extends over 18 amino acids. Germline values: CDR1 MNHNS, CDR2 SASEGT. The V and J ends lost 5 bases and 0 bases, in that order; junction bases with no gene match: 10. CDR3 loop: CASSLPGLAGRYSYEQYF. CDR3 DNA: TGTGCCAGCAGTCTCCCGGGACTAGCGGGAAGGTACTCCTACGAGCAGTACTTC.